This note documents a single T cell receptor (beta chain) sequence. Enrollment of patients from Seattle took place during active infection, with longitudinal follow-up. The sample originates from a study of blood T cell repertoires in COVID-19. About the study: Samples of COVID-19 (acute and convalescent) were obtained from the United States, Italy and Spain.

Authors' methods: It was from reference gene primer amplification that nucleated cell counts were estimated. Sequenced by immunoSEQ multiplex PCR; TCRdb stores in-frame clones only, minus some. Clonal size and the V and J genes are those of that table, whereas D and trimming came from the DNA. Of around 60,000 clones in the sample, over 55% were seen once. Germline CDR1 reads SGHNT; CDR2 reads YENEEA. The CDR3 totals 12 residues. Between the trimmed V and J ends, which lost 3 bases and 6 bases, there was a span of 5 bases. The source of this sequence is a woman in her 70s with COVID-19, enrolled during active disease. Sequencing used peripheral blood. The gene calls are TRBV11-3 and TRBJ2-2, with D possibly matching TRBD2 (5 bases). The CDR3 here is CASSFSAGELFF. The CDR3 DNA is TGTGCCAGCAGCTTTAGCGCCGGGGAGCTGTTTTTT. The variable domain in full, completed from reference TRBV11-3 and TRBJ2-2, reads EAGVVQSPRYKIIEKKQPVAFWCNPISGHNTLYWYLQNLGQGPELLIRYENEEAVDDSQLPKDRFSAERLKGVDSTLKIQPAELGDSAVYLCASSFSAGELFFGEGSRLTVL.